This entry describes one T cell receptor beta chain. From blood CD8+ and CD4+ T cells, TCR beta sequences were generated. Negative isolation yielded the CD8+ and CD4+ T cells, while FACS enriched the TEMRA cells. This sample was taken from a study of CD8 T cells in Susac syndrome. RNA amounts of roughly 0.5 to 1 ug underwent reverse transcription with random hexamers. immunoSEQ multiplex PCR amplified TCR beta CDR3 across 54 Vbeta, 13 Jbeta. TCRdb independently ran MiXCR on the immunoSEQ multiplex PCR reads; one entry per CDR3 protein. Of approximately 80,000 distinct CDR3 sequences in the sample, roughly 95% were seen once. V was clipped by 3 bases and J by 6 bases, with 16 bases between them. The germline V gene has CDR1 SGHAT and CDR2 FQNNGV. There are 15 residues in the CDR3.

The chain is built from TRBV11-2 and TRBJ2-3; D is uncertain. The source of this sequence is a human donor with Susac syndrome. The sample consisted of CD8+ T cells from PBMCs. CDR3 sequence: CASSFSLRTRDTQYF. CDR3 DNA sequence: TGTGCCAGCAGCTTTAGTCTCAGGACCAGGGATACGCAGTATTTT.